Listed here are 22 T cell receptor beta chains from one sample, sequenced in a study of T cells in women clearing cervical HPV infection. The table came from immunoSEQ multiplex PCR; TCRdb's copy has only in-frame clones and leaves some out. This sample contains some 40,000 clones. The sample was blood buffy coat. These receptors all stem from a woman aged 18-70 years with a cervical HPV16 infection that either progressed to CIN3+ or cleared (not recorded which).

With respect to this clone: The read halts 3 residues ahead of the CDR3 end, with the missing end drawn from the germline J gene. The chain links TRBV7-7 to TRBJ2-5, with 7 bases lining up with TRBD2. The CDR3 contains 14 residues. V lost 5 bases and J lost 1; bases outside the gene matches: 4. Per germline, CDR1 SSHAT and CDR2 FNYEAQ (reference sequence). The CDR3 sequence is CASSAERGQETQYF. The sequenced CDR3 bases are TGTGCCAGCAGCGCAGAGCGGGGCCAAGAGACC.

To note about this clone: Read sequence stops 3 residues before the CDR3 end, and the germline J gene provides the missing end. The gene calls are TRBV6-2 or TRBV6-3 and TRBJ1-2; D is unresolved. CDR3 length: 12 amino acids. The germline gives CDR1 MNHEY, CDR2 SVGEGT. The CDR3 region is CASSYNYEGYTF. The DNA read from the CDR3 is TGTGCCAGCAGTTACAACTATGAAGGC.

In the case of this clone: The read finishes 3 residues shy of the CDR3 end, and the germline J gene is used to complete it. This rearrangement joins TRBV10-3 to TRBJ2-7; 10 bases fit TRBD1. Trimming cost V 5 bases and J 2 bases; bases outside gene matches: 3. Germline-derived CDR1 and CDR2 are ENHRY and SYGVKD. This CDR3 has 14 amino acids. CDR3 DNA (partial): TGTGCCATCAGTAAGGACAGGGGGGCCTACGAG. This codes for CAISKDRGAYE. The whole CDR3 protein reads CAISKDRGAYEQYF.

The covered CDR3 bases are TGTGCCAGCAGCGCAGACCAGACAGGATTCGAG. Amino acid sequence: CASSADQTGFE. The full-length CDR3 reads as CASSADQTGFEQYF. This rearrangement joins TRBV7-7 to TRBJ2-7, with TRBD1 as a possible D gene (6 bases). The sequenced fragment ends 3 residues before the CDR3 boundary, so the rest is inferred from the germline J gene. Germline V CDR1 and CDR2: SSHAT, FNYEAQ (reference sequence). The V and J ends lost 5 bases and 6 bases respectively, with 17 bases between them. The CDR3 runs 14 residues.

CDR3 residues: CAWSVRTGLSQPQYF. Partial CDR3 DNA: TGTGCCTGGAGTGTAAGGACAGGTCTCTCTCAGCCG. V gene TRBV30 combines with J gene TRBJ2-3, with TRBD1 matching over 7 bases. The read falls 3 residues short of the CDR3 end, and the missing part is taken from the germline J gene. This CDR3 is built from 15 residues. CDR1 is GTSNPN, CDR2 SVGIG, per germline (reference sequence).

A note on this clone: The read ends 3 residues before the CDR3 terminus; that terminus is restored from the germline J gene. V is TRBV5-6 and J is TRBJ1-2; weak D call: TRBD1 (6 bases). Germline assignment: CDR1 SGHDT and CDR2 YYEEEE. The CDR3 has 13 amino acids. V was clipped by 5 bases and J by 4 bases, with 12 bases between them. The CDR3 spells CASRRGGLYGYTF. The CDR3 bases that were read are TGTGCCAGCAGGAGGGGGGGCCTCTATGGC.

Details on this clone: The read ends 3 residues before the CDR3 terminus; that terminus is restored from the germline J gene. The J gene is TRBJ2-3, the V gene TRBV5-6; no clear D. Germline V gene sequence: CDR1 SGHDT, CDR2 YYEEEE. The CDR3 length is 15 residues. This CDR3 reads CASSSYGWPQETQYF. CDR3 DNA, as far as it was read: TGTGCCAGCAGCTCGTACGGTTGGCCCCAGGAGACG.

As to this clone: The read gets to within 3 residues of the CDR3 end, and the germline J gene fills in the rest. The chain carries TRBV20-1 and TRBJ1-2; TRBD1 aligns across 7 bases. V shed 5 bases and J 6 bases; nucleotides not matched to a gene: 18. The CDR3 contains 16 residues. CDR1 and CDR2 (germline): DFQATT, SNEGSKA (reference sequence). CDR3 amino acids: CSAFRQGSLLPDGYTF. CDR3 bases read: TGCAGTGCTTTCCGACAGGGCTCCCTTCTACCGGATGGC.

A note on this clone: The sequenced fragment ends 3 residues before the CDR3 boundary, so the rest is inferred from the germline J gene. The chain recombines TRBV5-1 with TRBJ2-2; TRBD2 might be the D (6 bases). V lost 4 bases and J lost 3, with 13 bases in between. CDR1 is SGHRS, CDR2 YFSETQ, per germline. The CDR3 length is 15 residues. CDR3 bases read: TGCGCCAGCAGCCGATTGGGGGGAGACACCGGGGAG. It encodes CASSRLGGDTGE. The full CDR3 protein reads CASSRLGGDTGELFF.

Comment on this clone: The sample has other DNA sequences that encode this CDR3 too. CDR3 region: CASSRTGSTEAFF. The DNA read from the CDR3 is TGTGCCAGCAGTAGGACAGGGTCAACTGAA. The chain links TRBV2 to TRBJ1-1, with TRBD1 matching over 8 bases. Read coverage stops 3 residues before the CDR3 terminus; the germline J gene supplies the remainder. Germline V CDR1 and CDR2: SNHLY, FYNNEI. V lost 5 bases and J lost 5; bases outside the gene matches: 4. The length of the CDR3 is 13 residues. Full variable domain (rest looked up from reference TRBV2 and TRBJ1-1): EPEVTQTPSHQVTQMGQEVILRCVPISNHLYFYWYRQILGQKVEFLVSFYNNEISEKSEIFDDQFSVERPDGSNFTLKIRSTKLEDSAMYFCASSRTGSTEAFFGQGTRLTVV.

The CDR3: CASSLGQINEKLFF. CDR3 DNA (partial): TGTGCCAGCAGCTTAGGACAGATTAATGAAAAG. The chain has TRBV7-9 and TRBJ2-2; weak D call: TRBD1 (5 bases). The CDR3 goes on 3 residues after the read ends, and that part is filled in from the germline J gene. The CDR3 loop spans 14 amino acids. Germline CDR1 reads SEHNR; CDR2 reads FQNEAQ (reference sequence).

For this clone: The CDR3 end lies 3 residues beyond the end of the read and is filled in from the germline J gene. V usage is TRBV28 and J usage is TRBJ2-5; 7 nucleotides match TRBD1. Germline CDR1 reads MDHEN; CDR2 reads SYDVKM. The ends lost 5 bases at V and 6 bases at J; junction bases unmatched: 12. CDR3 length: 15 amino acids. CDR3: CASSPTGESLQTQYF. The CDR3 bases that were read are TGTGCCAGCAGTCCAACAGGGGAATCCTTGCAGACC. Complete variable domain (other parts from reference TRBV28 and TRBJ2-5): DVKVTQSSRYLVKRTGEKVFLECVQDMDHENMFWYRQDPGLGLRLIYFSYDVKMKEKGDIPEGYSVSREKKERFSLILESASTNQTSMYLCASSPTGESLQTQYFGPGTRLLVL.

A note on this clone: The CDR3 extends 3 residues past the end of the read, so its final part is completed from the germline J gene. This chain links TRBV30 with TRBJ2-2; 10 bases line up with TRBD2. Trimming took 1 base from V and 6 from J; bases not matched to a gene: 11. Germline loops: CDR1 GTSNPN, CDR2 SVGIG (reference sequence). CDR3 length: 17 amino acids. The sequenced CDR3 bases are TGTGCCTGGAGTGCAATCAGCGGGGGGGCGAGCGCCGGGGAG. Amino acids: CAWSAISGGASAGE. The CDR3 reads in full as CAWSAISGGASAGELFF.

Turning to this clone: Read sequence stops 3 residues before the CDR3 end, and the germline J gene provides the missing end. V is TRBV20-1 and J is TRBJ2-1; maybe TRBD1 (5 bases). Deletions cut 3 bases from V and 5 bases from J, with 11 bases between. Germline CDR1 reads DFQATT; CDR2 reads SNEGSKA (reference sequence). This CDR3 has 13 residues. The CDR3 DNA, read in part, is TGCAGTGCTAGCAAGGGGCAGCACAATGAG. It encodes CSASKGQHNE. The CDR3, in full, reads CSASKGQHNEQFF.

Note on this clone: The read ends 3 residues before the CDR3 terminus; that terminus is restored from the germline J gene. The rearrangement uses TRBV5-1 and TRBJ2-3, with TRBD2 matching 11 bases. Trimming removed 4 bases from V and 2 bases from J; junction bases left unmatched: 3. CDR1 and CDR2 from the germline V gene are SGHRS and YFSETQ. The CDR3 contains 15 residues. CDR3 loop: CASSTSGSDTDTQYF. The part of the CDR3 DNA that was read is TGCGCCAGCAGCACTAGCGGGAGTGACACAGATACG.

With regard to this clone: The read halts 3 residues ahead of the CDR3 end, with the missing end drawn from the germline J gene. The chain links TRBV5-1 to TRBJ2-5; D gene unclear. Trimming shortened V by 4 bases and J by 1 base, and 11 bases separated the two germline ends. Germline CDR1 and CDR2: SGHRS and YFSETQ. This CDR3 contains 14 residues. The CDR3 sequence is CASSETPGQETQYF. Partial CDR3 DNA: TGCGCCAGCAGCGAGACTCCCGGCCAAGAGACC.

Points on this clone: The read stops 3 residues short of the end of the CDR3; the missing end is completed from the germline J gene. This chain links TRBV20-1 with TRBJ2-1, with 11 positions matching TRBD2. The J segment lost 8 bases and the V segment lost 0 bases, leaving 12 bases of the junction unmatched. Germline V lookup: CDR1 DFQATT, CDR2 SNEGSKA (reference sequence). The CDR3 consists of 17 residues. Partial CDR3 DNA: TGCAGTGCTAGAGATTCTACTAGCGGGGGCCAGGGCGATGAG. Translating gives CSARDSTSGGQGDE. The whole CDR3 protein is CSARDSTSGGQGDEQFF.

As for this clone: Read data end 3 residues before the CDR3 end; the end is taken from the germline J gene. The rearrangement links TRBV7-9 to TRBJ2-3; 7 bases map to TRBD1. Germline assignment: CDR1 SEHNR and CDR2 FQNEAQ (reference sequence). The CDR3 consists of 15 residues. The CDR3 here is CASSLEVQGNQPQYF. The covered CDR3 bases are TGTGCCAGCAGCTTAGAGGTACAGGGGAATCAGCCG.

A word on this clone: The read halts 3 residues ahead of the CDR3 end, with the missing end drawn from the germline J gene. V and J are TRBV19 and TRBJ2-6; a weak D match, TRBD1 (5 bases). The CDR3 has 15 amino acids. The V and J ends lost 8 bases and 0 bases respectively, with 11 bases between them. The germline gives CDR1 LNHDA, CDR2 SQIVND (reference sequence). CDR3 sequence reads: CASGPGRSGANVLTF. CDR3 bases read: TGTGCCAGTGGACCAGGGCGCTCTGGGGCCAACGTC.

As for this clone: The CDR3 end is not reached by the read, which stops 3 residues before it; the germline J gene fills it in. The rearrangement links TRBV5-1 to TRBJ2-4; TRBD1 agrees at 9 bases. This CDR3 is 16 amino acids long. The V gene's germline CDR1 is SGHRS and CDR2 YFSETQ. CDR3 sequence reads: CASSTSPGQGEHGQYF. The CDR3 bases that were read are TGCGCCAGCAGCACCTCCCCGGGACAGGGAGAACACGGT.

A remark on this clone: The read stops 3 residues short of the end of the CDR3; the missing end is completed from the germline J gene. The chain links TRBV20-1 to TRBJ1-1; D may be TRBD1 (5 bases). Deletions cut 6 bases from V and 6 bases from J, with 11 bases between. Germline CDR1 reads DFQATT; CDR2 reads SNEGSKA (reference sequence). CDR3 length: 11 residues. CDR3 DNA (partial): TGCAGTGCGAACCAAGGGGCTGAA. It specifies CSANQGAE. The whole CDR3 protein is CSANQGAEAFF.

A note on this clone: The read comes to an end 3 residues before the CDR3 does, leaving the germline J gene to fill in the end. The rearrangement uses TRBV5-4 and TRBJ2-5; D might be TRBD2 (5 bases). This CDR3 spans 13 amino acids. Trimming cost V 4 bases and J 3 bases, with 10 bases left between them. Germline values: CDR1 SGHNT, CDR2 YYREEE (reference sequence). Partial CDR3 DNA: TGTGCCAGCAGCGCCTCAGCGGAAGAGACC. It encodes CASSASAEET. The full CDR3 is CASSASAEETQYF.